This T cell receptor beta chain was recorded in a study of T cell changes during pregnancy in multiple sclerosis. Some clones are missing from TCRdb's copy, which holds only in-frame ones; the method was immunoSEQ multiplex PCR. The sample yields approximately 92,000 clones, approximately 92% seen once. Germline values: CDR1 SGHRS, CDR2 YFSETQ. The V and J ends lost 0 bases and 0 bases, in that order; junction bases with no gene match: 17. This CDR3 spans 21 amino acids. The sequences come from peripheral blood, collected in the first trimester of pregnancy. The origin of this receptor is a female donor with multiple sclerosis, enrolled in a pregnancy study. The chain links TRBV5-1 to TRBJ2-1, with 8 positions matching TRBD2. CDR3 residues: CASSLGRASGLGSGSYNEQFF. The CDR3 nucleotides read TGCGCCAGCAGCTTGGGTAGGGCTAGCGGGTTGGGATCGGGCTCCTACAATGAGCAGTTCTTC. Using reference TRBV5-1 and TRBJ2-1 for the parts outside the CDR3, the full variable domain is KAGVTQTPRYLIKTRGQQVTLSCSPISGHRSVSWYQQTPGQGLQFLFEYFSETQRNKGNFPGRFSGRQFSNSRSEMNVSTLELGDSALYLCASSLGRASGLGSGSYNEQFFGPGTRLTVL.